These 17 T cell receptor beta chains share one sample of origin, sequenced in a study of T-cell reconstitution after alpha-beta-depleted transplantation in children. Preparation of the TCRbeta library was carried out with unique molecular identifiers. TCRdb redid the calling of the PCR reads with MiXCR, one entry per CDR3 protein. Of about 220,000 distinct CDR3 sequences in the sample, roughly a sixth are singletons; the top ten hold around 44%. Sequenced material: PBMCs, mostly from graft donor cells, taken 360 days after TCRalphabeta/CD19-depleted stem cell transplant. The receptor source for this set is a male patient aged 2 to 10 who had a stem cell transplant for acute lymphoblastic leukemia, so the T cells may come from the graft donor.

Only a few counts were recorded for this clonotype. The V call is TRBV20-1, the J call TRBJ1-2; no firm D call. Trimming took 0 bases from V and 5 from J, leaving 7 bases between them. Per germline, CDR1 DFQATT and CDR2 SNEGSKA (reference sequence). CDR3 length: 12 amino acids. CDR3 coding DNA: TGCAGTGCTAGAGATTCCGGGTATGGCTACACCTTC. Its protein is CSARDSGYGYTF.

This chain links TRBV4-1 with TRBJ2-7, with D maybe TRBD2 (7 bases). Germline V lookup: CDR1 MGHRA, CDR2 YSYEKL. Trimming took 0 bases from V and 4 from J, leaving 16 bases between them. The CDR3 extends over 16 amino acids. The CDR3 coding sequence is TGCGCCAGCAGCCAAGATGTAGGGGGGGCTGCTTACGAGCAGTACTTC. Encoded protein: CASSQDVGGAAYEQYF.

This clonotype was seen ten or more times. V usage is TRBV10-3 and J usage is TRBJ1-2; D may be TRBD1 (5 bases). Germline CDR1 and CDR2: ENHRY and SYGVKD. V lost 7 bases and J lost 6, with 18 bases in between. The CDR3 is 14 residues long. The CDR3 DNA is TGTGCCATCACATTGGGACCGGGTGACGATGGCTACACCTTC. Its translation is CAITLGPGDDGYTF.

V is TRBV2 and J is TRBJ1-2, with 8 bases that match TRBD1. The CDR3 is made up of 14 amino acids. V lost 7 bases, J lost 2 bases, and 6 bases stayed unmatched. The germline V gene has CDR1 SNHLY and CDR2 FYNNEI. In nucleotides, the CDR3 is TGTGCCAGCACTCGACAGGGGAAAAACTATGGCTACACCTTC. This translates into CASTRQGKNYGYTF.

The rearrangement joins TRBV24-1 to TRBJ2-2; D gene unclear. The CDR3 is 15 residues long. Trimming removed 4 bases from V and 0 bases from J, with 8 bases in between. Per the germline V gene, CDR1 is KGHDR and CDR2 is SFDVKD. The CDR3 here is CATSEPASNTGELFF. The DNA for the CDR3 is TGTGCCACCAGTGAACCGGCGTCGAACACCGGGGAGCTGTTTTTT.

This clonotype was seen a few times. The J gene is TRBJ2-1, the V gene TRBV27, with 8 nucleotides matching TRBD1. With V trimmed by 5 bases and J by 8 bases, 11 bases remained unmatched. The germline gives CDR1 MNHEY, CDR2 SMNVEV (reference sequence). The CDR3 has 15 amino acids. The DNA for the CDR3 is TGTGCCAGCAGTGACTGGGGACAGGAATTCGATGAGCAGTTCTTC. This translates into CASSDWGQEFDEQFF.

This clonotype has ten or more counts. This rearrangement joins TRBV14 to TRBJ2-7, with TRBD2 matching 9 bases. The J segment lost 4 bases and the V segment lost 8 bases, leaving 3 bases of the junction unmatched. Per germline, CDR1 SGHDN and CDR2 FVKESK. This CDR3 is 12 amino acids long. CDR3 in amino acids: CASARGGYEQYF. DNA for the CDR3: TGTGCCAGCGCGCGGGGGGGGTACGAGCAGTACTTC.

The chain recombines TRBV12-3 or TRBV12-4 with TRBJ1-1; the D gene is possibly TRBD1 (5 bases). V lost 2 bases and J 5 bases, leaving 15 bases between the germline ends. The CDR3 sequence is 15 residues long. The CDR3, as DNA: TGTGCCAGCAGTTTACCGCTCGGGACGGCGACTGAAGCTTTCTTT. Its protein product is CASSLPLGTATEAFF.

This chain connects TRBV12-3 or TRBV12-4 to TRBJ2-5; 11 positions agree with TRBD2. The ends lost 3 bases at V and 4 bases at J; junction bases unmatched: 10. This CDR3 has 17 residues. The CDR3 sequence: CASSFGPGTSGRETQYF. The CDR3 nucleotides read TGTGCCAGCAGTTTCGGCCCCGGGACTAGCGGCCGAGAGACCCAGTACTTC.

This clonotype was picked up a small number of times. V is TRBV5-6 and J is TRBJ1-5; no definite D call. There are 15 residues in the CDR3. Trimming removed 1 base from V and 4 bases from J, with 12 bases in between. Germline loops: CDR1 SGHDT, CDR2 YYEEEE. The CDR3 sequence: CASSLTGRPNQPQHF. The CDR3 region has the DNA TGTGCCAGCAGCTTGACTGGCAGGCCGAATCAGCCCCAGCATTTT.

This clonotype has more than one count but fewer than ten. This chain links TRBV11-3 with TRBJ2-5; D call uncertain. Between the trimmed V and J ends, which lost 5 bases and 5 bases, there was a span of 12 bases. Germline V lookup: CDR1 SGHNT, CDR2 YENEEA. The CDR3 has 13 amino acids. In DNA, the CDR3 is TGTGCCAGCAGCGCTGCCCGGTCGGAGACCCAGTACTTC. Translating it yields CASSAARSETQYF.

This clonotype has a handful of counts. The chain uses TRBV29-1 and TRBJ2-1; D gene ambiguous. The CDR3 is 12 residues long. The V end was cut by 5 bases, the J end by 2 bases, with 7 bases between. The germline V gene has CDR1 SQVTM and CDR2 ANQGSEA. Here the CDR3 reads CSVLQTYNEQFF. The CDR3 nucleotides are TGCAGCGTTCTTCAGACCTACAATGAGCAGTTCTTC.

A single count supports this clonotype. This chain's CDR3 is CASSRDRGTEAFF. The CDR3 bases are TGTGCCAGTTCCCGGGACAGGGGGACTGAAGCTTTCTTT. V and J are TRBV10-3 and TRBJ1-1, with 11 bases identical to TRBD1. The germline gives CDR1 ENHRY, CDR2 SYGVKD. The CDR3 consists of 13 residues. With 10 bases clipped from V and 5 bases from J, the junction kept 6 bases outside the gene matches.

This rearrangement joins TRBV7-9 to TRBJ2-5, with D uncertain. Germline V CDR1 and CDR2: SEHNR, FQNEAQ (reference sequence). V lost 4 bases to trimming and J lost 5 bases, with 11 bases between them. There are 13 residues in the CDR3. The CDR3 is CASSSPRWETQYF. The CDR3, as DNA: TGTGCCAGCAGCTCCCCCCGGTGGGAGACCCAGTACTTC.

The chain recombines TRBV27 with TRBJ2-2; D may be TRBD1 (5 bases). CDR1 is MNHEY, CDR2 SMNVEV, per germline (reference sequence). The length of the CDR3 is 15 residues. Trimming took 5 bases from V and 3 from J, leaving 13 bases between them. CDR3 residues: CASSSDGAYTGELFF. Written as DNA, the CDR3 is TGTGCCAGCAGTAGCGATGGGGCTTACACCGGGGAGCTGTTTTTT.

This clonotype has only a few counts. The V and J genes are TRBV7-2 and TRBJ1-5; D is undetermined. CDR1 SGHTA and CDR2 FQGNSA come from the germline V gene. CDR3 length: 13 amino acids. Trimming left V 3 bases short and J 6 bases short, with 9 bases between. CDR3 DNA: TGTGCCAGCAGCTTGCTCTCGGGTCAGCCCCAGCATTTT. It encodes CASSLLSGQPQHF.

At least ten counts were recorded for this clonotype. The genes are TRBV27 and TRBJ2-7, with TRBD1 identical over 7 bases. CDR1 MNHEY and CDR2 SMNVEV come from the germline V gene (reference sequence). The CDR3 consists of 16 residues. V lost 2 bases to trimming and J lost 0 bases; unmatched junction nucleotides: 7. The CDR3 loop is CASSLTGRGSSYEQYF. The CDR3 DNA reads as TGTGCCAGCAGTTTAACTGGCAGGGGGAGCTCCTACGAGCAGTACTTC.